The source of this TCR beta chain is a study of blood T cells in healthy people across ages. Ranging in age from about 6 to 100, the donors were healthy Caucasian individuals from Russia. Trimming removed 7 bases from V and 5 bases from J, with 15 bases in between. Germline values: CDR1 PRHDT, CDR2 FYEKMQ (reference sequence). The CDR3 spans 14 residues. A J-beta primer mix and a sample-barcoded 5' primer were used in a second PCR of about 7 to 11 cycles. Every sample produced at least 2.5 million CDR3-containing paired-end reads. TCRdb called the 5' RACE reads again in MiXCR, with one record for every CDR3 protein. The sample shows roughly 1.7 million distinct CDR3 sequences, about 31% of them seen only once.

The chain combines TRBV13 with TRBJ2-1, with D maybe TRBD1 (6 bases). The specimen was blood. The sequence came from a woman in her twenties or thirties in good health. For the CDR3, the DNA is TGTGCCAGCACCCTGAGGGACAAGGACAATGAGCAGTTCTTC. The encoded protein is CASTLRDKDNEQFF. Variable domain in full (rest from reference TRBV13 and TRBJ2-1): AAGVIQSPRHLIKEKRETATLKCYPIPRHDTVYWYQQGPGQDPQFLISFYEKMQSDKGSIPDRFSAQQFSDYHSELNMSSLELGDSALYFCASTLRDKDNEQFFGPGTRLTVL.